This T cell receptor beta chain appears in the sequencing data of a study of spatial heterogeneity in lung cancer (dated by TCRdb to the late 2010s). In the study overall: Beta-chain transcripts were consistently detected in greater numbers than alpha-chain transcripts, which likely reflected higher beta-chain transcript abundance. The study linked features of the TCR repertoire to counts of nonsynonymous mutations, which were determined by whole-exome sequencing of tumor tissue. The study quantitatively compared TCR alpha and beta repertoires across multiple tumor regions, matched nontumor lung and blood in non-small cell lung cancer. In tumor regions, TCR transcript counts showed a strong correlation with a T cell transcriptional module score from matched bulk RNA-seq. Both alpha and beta chains were TCR-sequenced in samples taken at surgery, namely 220 tumor regions, 61 to 65 matched nontumor lung samples and approximately 58 PBMC samples. In the raw uncorrected reads, each unique combination of TCR and UMI appeared more than ten times on average. The research as a whole found: Additional single-cell paired TCR alpha and beta sequencing was considered necessary to confirm, at a functional level, the hypothesis that regional TCRs recognize regional mutations. The count of ubiquitous expanded TCRs correlated with the count of ubiquitous nonsynonymous mutations, and the count of regional expanded TCRs correlated with the count of regional nonsynonymous mutations. The number of expanded intratumoral alpha and beta TCRs correlated with the tumor nonsynonymous mutation count. TCR-seq coverage of tumor T cells was estimated to be only approximately 7% for alpha chains and around 13% for beta chains.

The time point tag for this specimen amounts to: sample taken at primary tumor resection. Samples were obtained from around 72 patients with early-stage, untreated non-small cell lung cancer from the lung TRACERx cohort. For TCR sequencing, whole RNA was extracted from tumor and nontumor lung tissue, or from cryopreserved PBMC samples, and no cell sorting was done. A patient was chosen for TCR sequencing only when enough RNA was available from at least two tumor regions. Tumor and adjacent nontumor lung specimens were reviewed by a lung pathologist before selection. Its CDR3 holds 14 amino acids, cysteine through phenylalanine. The only DNA kept is the CDR3, 42 bases in frame from the first base. In the germline V gene, CDR1 corresponds to MGHRA and CDR2 to YSYEKL. At the junction V is shortened by 4 bases and J by 2 bases; bases outside the gene matches: 0. This clonotype is large (0.1 to 1%) in its sample. Its antigen remains unidentified. No clone much larger than this one lies a single base away; base qualities are absent. Found in a library prepared for alpha chains, this beta chain is an off-target read, and its abundance has little meaning.

Library method: 5' RACE. TCRdb records NextSeq 500 as the sequencer. To allow correction of PCR and sequencing errors, the TCR library protocol tagged every TCR cDNA molecule with a unique molecular identifier. The authors' pipeline ran thus. TCR identification, UMI-based error correction and CDR3 extraction were all carried out with Decombinator tools. TCRs above a frequency of 2 per 1,000, corresponding to the top 1% of the tumor frequency distribution, were defined as expanded. Expanded tumor TCRs were classed as regional if statistically deemed absent (corrected P<0.05) from at least one tumor region, otherwise ubiquitous. Renyi diversity was computed with the R vegan package after each repertoire had been subsampled 100 times to 5,000 TCRs. CDR3 similarity networks were constructed using string-kernel similarity of amino acid triplets, with links drawn between CDR3s whose pairwise similarity was above 0.82. The public reads were reanalyzed by TCRdb: fastp trimming at Q25, MiXCR alignment, in-frame beta chains only. Duplicate CDR3 protein sequences are folded into a single record with the most common DNA and genes. The V and J calls and clone size come from TCRdb's table, not from the authors' own analysis. The sample table holds about 240 distinct CDR3 sequences, of which approximately 40% were seen once. The ten largest clones add up to about 50% of the sample.

The source material was lung tumor tissue, sampled at surgery. The receptor chain draws on TRBV4-1 and TRBJ2-1, with 9 bases matching TRBD2. This clonotype was sampled from a female donor with early-stage non-small cell lung cancer. Here the CDR3 is given as CASSPSGAYNEQFF. The DNA sequence is as follows: TGCGCCAGCAGCCCTAGCGGGGCCTACAATGAGCAGTTCTTC.